The TCR beta chain described here comes from a study of blood T cell repertoires in COVID-19. Overall study context: In each case, the material was cDNA or gDNA derived from T cells, B-cell-depleted T cells, or PBMCs.

In germline, CDR1 is SGHNT, CDR2 YENEEA. The germline V and J ends were trimmed by 4 bases and 3 bases, with 10 bases remaining between them. CDR3 length: 14 amino acids. Followed longitudinally, the Seattle patients had been enrolled during active infection. This table comes from immunoSEQ multiplex PCR, and its TCRdb copy is limited to in-frame clones, with some not included. The table includes about 75,000 clones, roughly 90% detected once. This clone was recorded only once. The sequence derives from a man older than 75 with COVID-19, enrolled during active disease. The J gene is TRBJ1-5, the V gene TRBV11-3; perhaps TRBD1 as D (5 bases). Sequenced: peripheral blood. This CDR3 is CASSSGGINQPQHF. CDR3 sequence (DNA): TGTGCCAGCAGCTCGGGGGGGATCAATCAGCCCCAGCATTTT.